What follows describes a single T cell receptor beta chain. Its specificity is not known. CDR3 length equals 16 residues. V lost 3 bases and J 5 bases, leaving 19 bases between the germline ends. Germline V gene lookup returns CDR1 SGHAT and CDR2 FQNNGV. immunoSEQ v3.0 was run at survey level. Each sample had sequencing targeting about 40,000-50,000 T-cell genomes. Clones were sequenced by immunoSEQ multiplex PCR, and TCRdb holds only the in-frame ones, with some missing. Among more than 25,000 clones, roughly 87% were seen once, and the ten largest hold approximately 1%. The data derive from a study of long-term antiretroviral therapy in people with HIV. General study results and limits: Narrower CDR3 length ranges marked HIV repertoires relative to controls.

The sample consisted of unsorted PBMCs, taken 2 years after starting antiretroviral therapy. This clonotype was sampled from a man aged 50 to 59 with HIV. This sequence joins TRBV11-2 and TRBJ1-1; tentative D call: TRBD1 (6 bases). CDR3 nucleotides: TGTGCCAGCAGCTTGCAGTGGGGGGCTAGGGAAACTGAAGCTTTCTTT. Protein sequence: CASSLQWGARETEAFF. Based on the CDR3 plus reference TRBV11-2 and TRBJ1-1, the full variable domain is EAGVAQSPRYKIIEKRQSVAFWCNPISGHATLYWYQQILGQGPKLLIQFQNNGVVDDSQLPKDRFSAERLKGVDSTLKIQPAKLEDSAVYLCASSLQWGARETEAFFGQGTRLTVV.